This TCR beta chain was recovered during a study of graft-versus-host responses after intestinal transplantation. Some clones are missing from TCRdb's copy, which holds only in-frame ones; the method was immunoSEQ multiplex PCR. The sample includes around 87,000 clones, about 90% of them seen just once. Of note for this clone: What it binds is not known.

The origin of this receptor is a human donor who was the organ donor for an intestinal transplant. The specimen comprised unstimulated CD8+ T cells sorted from spleen or lymph node cells, sampled before transplant.

CDR3 sequence: CASGTGDLANYGYTF. CDR3 sequence (DNA): TGTGCCAGCGGGACAGGGGATTTAGCTAACTATGGCTACACCTTC. J is TRBJ1-2 and V is TRBV2, with 10 nucleotides matching TRBD1. Germline V gives CDR1 SNHLY, CDR2 FYNNEI. The CDR3 has 15 residues. J lost 0 bases, V lost 8 bases, and 6 bases had no gene match.